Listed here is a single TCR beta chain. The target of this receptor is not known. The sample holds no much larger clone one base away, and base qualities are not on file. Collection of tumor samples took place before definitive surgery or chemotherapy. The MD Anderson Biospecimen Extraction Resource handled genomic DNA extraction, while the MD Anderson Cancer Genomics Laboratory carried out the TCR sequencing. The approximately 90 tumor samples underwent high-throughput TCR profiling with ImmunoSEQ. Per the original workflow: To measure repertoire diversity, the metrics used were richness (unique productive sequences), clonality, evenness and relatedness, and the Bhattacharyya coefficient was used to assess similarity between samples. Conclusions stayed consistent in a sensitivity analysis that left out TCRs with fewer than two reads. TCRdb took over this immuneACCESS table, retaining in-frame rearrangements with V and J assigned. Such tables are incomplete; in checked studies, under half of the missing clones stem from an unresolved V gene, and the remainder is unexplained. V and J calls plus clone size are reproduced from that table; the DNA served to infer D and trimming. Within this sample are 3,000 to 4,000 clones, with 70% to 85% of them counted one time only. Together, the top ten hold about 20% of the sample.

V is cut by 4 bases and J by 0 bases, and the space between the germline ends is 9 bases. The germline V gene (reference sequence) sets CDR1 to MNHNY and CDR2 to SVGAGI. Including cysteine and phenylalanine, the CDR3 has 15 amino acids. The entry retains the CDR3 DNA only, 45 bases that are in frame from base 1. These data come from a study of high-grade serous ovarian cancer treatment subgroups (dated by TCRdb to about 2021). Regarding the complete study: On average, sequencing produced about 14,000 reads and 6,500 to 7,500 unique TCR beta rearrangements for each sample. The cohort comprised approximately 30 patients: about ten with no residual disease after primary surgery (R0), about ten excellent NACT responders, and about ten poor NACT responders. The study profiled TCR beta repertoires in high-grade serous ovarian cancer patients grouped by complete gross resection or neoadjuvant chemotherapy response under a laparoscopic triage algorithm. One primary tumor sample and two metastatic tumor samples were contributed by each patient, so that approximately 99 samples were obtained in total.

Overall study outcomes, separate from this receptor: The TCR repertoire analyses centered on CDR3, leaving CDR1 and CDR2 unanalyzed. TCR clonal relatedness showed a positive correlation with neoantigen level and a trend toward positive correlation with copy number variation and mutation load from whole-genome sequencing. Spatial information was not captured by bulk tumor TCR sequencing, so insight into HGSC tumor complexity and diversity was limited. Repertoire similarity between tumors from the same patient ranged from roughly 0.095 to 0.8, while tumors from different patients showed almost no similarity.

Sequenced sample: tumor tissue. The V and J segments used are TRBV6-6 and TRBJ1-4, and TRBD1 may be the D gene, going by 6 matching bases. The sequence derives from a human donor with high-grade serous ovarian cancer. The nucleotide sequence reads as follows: TGTGCCAGCAGTTTAAAGGGGGCAACTAATGAAAAACTGTTTTTT. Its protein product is CASSLKGATNEKLFF.